The 17 T cell receptor beta chains listed next were all sequenced from one sample in a study of metastatic and nonmetastatic thyroid tumors. Thyroid surgery took place with no prior treatment in any patient. TCRdb reprocessed the PCR reads using MiXCR. The table has 35,000 to 50,000 clones, approximately 4.1% seen once; the top ten hold 8.5% to 10%. The specimen sequenced was blood. These receptor sequences come from a female donor with papillary thyroid cancer or a benign thyroid nodule (not recorded which). Some clones in this sample may be carry-over from other donors' samples.

This clone was seen repeatedly, ten times or more. This chain connects TRBV4-2 to TRBJ2-1, with TRBD2 as a possible D gene (6 bases). Germline V gene sequence: CDR1 LGHNA, CDR2 YNFKEQ. The V end lost 0 bases, the J end lost 10 bases, and 19 bases lay between the germline ends. The CDR3 totals 16 residues. For the CDR3, the DNA is TGTGCCAGCAGCCAAGAAGAGCGACTAGAGTTGGAGGAGCAGTTCTTC. Residues: CASSQEERLELEEQFF.

This clone was seen more than once but under ten times. The chain has TRBV11-3 and TRBJ2-1; possibly TRBD1 or TRBD2 for D (6 bases each). The CDR3 length is 16 residues. V dropped 7 bases and J dropped 7 bases, with 23 bases sitting between them. CDR1 is SGHNT, CDR2 YENEEA, per germline. CDR3 DNA sequence: TGTGCCAGCACTGGGGGGTGGGGGCAGGGCGGGAATGAGCAGTTCTTC. Amino acid sequence: CASTGGWGQGGNEQFF.

This clone was observed a handful of times. V is TRBV19 and J is TRBJ2-1; D remains ambiguous. Germline V gene sequence: CDR1 LNHDA, CDR2 SQIVND (reference sequence). The V end was cut by 4 bases, the J end by 6 bases, with 16 bases between. This CDR3 contains 15 residues. The chain's CDR3 is CASSTRGVASNEQFF. CDR3 DNA: TGTGCCAGTAGTACCCGAGGAGTAGCTAGCAATGAGCAGTTCTTC.

This clone was detected only a few times. V usage is TRBV25-1 and J usage is TRBJ1-5, with 7 bases aligning to TRBD1. The junction had 1 base not matched to a gene; V was cut back by 2 bases and J by 0 bases. This CDR3 region has 15 residues. Germline loops: CDR1 MGHDK, CDR2 SYGVNS. As DNA, the CDR3 is TGTGCCAGCAGTGAAGGACAGGATAGCAATCAGCCCCAGCATTTT. Its protein product is CASSEGQDSNQPQHF.

The chain employs TRBV12-5 and TRBJ2-7, with TRBD1 matching over 10 bases. The CDR3 length is 14 residues. Germline-derived CDR1 and CDR2 are LGHNT and FRNRAP. Trimming at V came to 7 bases and at J to 5 bases, leaving 8 bases not matched to a gene. The CDR3 sequence: CASAGTGVVHEQYF. CDR3 sequence (DNA): TGTGCTAGTGCCGGGACAGGGGTCGTACACGAGCAGTACTTC.

This clone has a count of ten or more. The V call is TRBV20-1, the J call TRBJ2-1; TRBD2 matches at 10 bases. This CDR3 spans 15 amino acids. Germline V lookup: CDR1 DFQATT, CDR2 SNEGSKA (reference sequence). Trimming removed 0 bases from V and 9 bases from J; junction bases left unmatched: 8. CDR3 in DNA: TGCAGTGCTAGAGACCTGGCTAGCGGGAGAGGTGAGCAGTTCTTC. Amino acid sequence: CSARDLASGRGEQFF.

The V and J genes are TRBV19 and TRBJ2-7; weak D call: TRBD2 (6 bases). In germline, CDR1 is LNHDA, CDR2 SQIVND (reference sequence). The CDR3 consists of 16 residues. The V end was cut by 5 bases, the J end by 0 bases, with 17 bases between. The CDR3 protein is CASSSTVGLSSYEQYF. The CDR3 region has the DNA TGTGCCAGTAGTTCAACCGTGGGACTGAGCTCCTACGAGCAGTACTTC.

This clone was recorded many times. The rearrangement uses TRBV29-1 and TRBJ1-3; the match to TRBD1 covers 8 bases. The CDR3 runs to 14 residues. Germline CDR1 is SQVTM and CDR2 is ANQGSEA. Trimming at V came to 7 bases and at J to 0 bases, leaving 5 bases not matched to a gene. CDR3 sequence reads: CSAADRASGNTIYF. The CDR3 coding sequence is TGCAGCGCTGCGGACAGGGCCTCTGGAAACACCATATATTTT.

The chain has TRBV6-1 and TRBJ2-5; no clear D gene. Germline values: CDR1 MNHNS, CDR2 SASEGT. This CDR3 spans 13 amino acids. Trimming shortened V by 8 bases and J by 1 base, and 11 bases separated the two germline ends. The DNA of the CDR3 is TGTGCCAGCCTCCGGGTGCTCCAAGAGACCCAGTACTTC. Protein sequence: CASLRVLQETQYF.

This clone was counted many times. The CDR3 bases are TGTGCCAGCAGCGCGGAGGCGACCGGGGAGCTGTTTTTT. It specifies CASSAEATGELFF. The genes are TRBV5-4 and TRBJ2-2; D may be TRBD2 (5 bases). Germline CDR1 reads SGHNT; CDR2 reads YYREEE (reference sequence). The CDR3 is 13 residues long. Trimming removed 4 bases at V and 5 bases at J, with 9 bases between.

The sample holds many counts of this clone. The chain joins TRBV20-1 to TRBJ2-7; a weak D match, TRBD2 (6 bases). V lost 3 bases to trimming and J lost 7 bases, with 16 bases between them. CDR3 length equals 13 residues. The germline gives CDR1 DFQATT, CDR2 SNEGSKA (reference sequence). CDR3 in amino acids: CSASAGGPGEQYF. The CDR3 bases are TGCAGTGCTAGCGCTGGAGGGCCGGGGGAGCAGTACTTC.

This clone was counted a few times. A junction end diverges from the germline sequence, so it may reflect a read error. V is TRBV7-9 and J is TRBJ1-4; TRBD1 might be the D (6 bases). Germline V gene lookup returns CDR1 SEHNR and CDR2 FQNEAQ (reference sequence). The CDR3 contains 18 residues. CDR3: CASSLLSPGHKMGEKLFF. CDR3 nucleotides: TGCGCCAGCAGCTTGTTATCGCCGGGACATAAGATGGGTGAAAAACTGTTTTTT.

The table lists this clone with many counts. This sample includes further DNA sequences coding for the same CDR3. The V and J genes are TRBV30 and TRBJ1-1; 8 bases align to TRBD1. The CDR3 is 12 amino acids. CDR1 is GTSNPN, CDR2 SVGIG, per germline (reference sequence). The ends lost 4 bases at V and 5 bases at J; junction bases unmatched: 3. The CDR3 is CAWNTGGTEAFF. DNA of the CDR3: TGTGCCTGGAATACAGGGGGGACTGAAGCTTTCTTT.

This clone was detected ten times or more. V gene TRBV3-1 combines with J gene TRBJ2-3, with unresolved D. The CDR3 length is 12 residues. Germline values: CDR1 LGHDT, CDR2 YNNKEL (reference sequence). V gave up 8 bases and J gave up 4 bases, with 10 bases separating them. CDR3 in amino acids: CASSSISDTQYF. CDR3 DNA sequence: TGTGCCAGCTCTTCAATCTCAGATACGCAGTATTTT.

The chain joins TRBV6-2 or TRBV6-3 to TRBJ1-2; D gene ambiguous. Deletions cut 2 bases from V and 7 bases from J, with 8 bases between. The length of the CDR3 is 12 residues. Germline loops: CDR1 MNHEY, CDR2 SVGEGT. In DNA, the CDR3 is TGTGCCAGCAGTTACGCGAGTGGTGGCTACACCTTC. Residues: CASSYASGGYTF.

This clone showed up just a few times. The chain links TRBV27 to TRBJ2-7; D may be TRBD1 (5 bases). Germline-derived CDR1 and CDR2 are MNHEY and SMNVEV (reference sequence). Trimming pared 6 bases from V and 3 bases from J, leaving 27 bases between. This CDR3 comprises 18 residues. CDR3 region: CASSASLRTSAPNYEQYF. The CDR3 nucleotides are TGTGCCAGCAGCGCCTCACTCCGGACATCCGCCCCCAACTACGAGCAGTACTTC.

In this sample, this clone turned up many times. The chain joins TRBV20-1 to TRBJ2-5; D not resolved. The CDR3 has 11 residues. Germline CDR1 DFQATT, CDR2 SNEGSKA (reference sequence). The V and J ends lost 3 bases and 4 bases respectively, with 6 bases between them. CDR3 in amino acids: CSASLSETQYF. DNA of the CDR3: TGCAGTGCTAGCCTGTCAGAGACCCAGTACTTC.